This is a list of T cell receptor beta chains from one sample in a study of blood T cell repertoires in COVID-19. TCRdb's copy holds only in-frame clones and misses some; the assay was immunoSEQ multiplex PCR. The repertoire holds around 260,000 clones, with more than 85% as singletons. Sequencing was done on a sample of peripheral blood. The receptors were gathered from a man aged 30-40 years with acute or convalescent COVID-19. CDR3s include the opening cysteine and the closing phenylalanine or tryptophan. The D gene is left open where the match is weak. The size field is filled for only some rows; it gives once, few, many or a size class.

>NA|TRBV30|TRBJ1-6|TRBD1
CAWRFTTGGASPLHF
TGTGCCTGGAGATTCACCACAGGGGGCGCTTCACCCCTCCACTTT
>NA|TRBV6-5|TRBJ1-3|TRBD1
CASSYSTGVEGNTIYF
TGTGCCAGCAGTTACTCGACAGGGGTCGAAGGAAACACCATATATTTT
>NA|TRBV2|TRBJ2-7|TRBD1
CASTLTWDSQRYF
TGTGCCAGCACCCTAACCTGGGACAGCCAGCGGTACTTC
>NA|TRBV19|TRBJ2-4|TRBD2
CASSMTPGGGYGDIQYF
TGTGCCAGTAGTATGACCCCTGGCGGGGGGTACGGAGACATTCAGTACTTC
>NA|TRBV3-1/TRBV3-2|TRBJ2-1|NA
CASSLRDGREFF
TGTGCCAGCAGCCTCCGGGACGGGAGAGAGTTCTTC
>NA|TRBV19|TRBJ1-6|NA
CASSRRQSSPLHF
TGTGCCAGTAGTAGGAGGCAGAGCTCACCCCTCCACTTT
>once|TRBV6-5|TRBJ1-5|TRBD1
CASRADRALNQPQHF
TGTGCCAGCAGAGCCGACAGGGCATTAAACCAGCCCCAGCATTTT
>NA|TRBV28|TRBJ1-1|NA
CASRPQGFGTEAFF
TGTGCCAGCAGGCCCCAGGGATTTGGGACTGAAGCTTTCTTT
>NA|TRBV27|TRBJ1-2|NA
CASTGGYGYTF
TGTGCCAGCACCGGTGGCTATGGCTACACCTTC
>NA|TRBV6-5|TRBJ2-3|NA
CASRELGDTDTQYF
TGTGCCAGCAGGGAGCTCGGGGACACAGATACGCAGTATTTT
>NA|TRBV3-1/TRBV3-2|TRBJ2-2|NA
CASSRGALNTGELFF
TGTGCCAGCAGCCGGGGAGCGTTGAACACCGGGGAGCTGTTTTTT
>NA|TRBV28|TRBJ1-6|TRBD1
CASSSTGPHSPLHF
TGTGCCAGCAGTTCGACAGGGCCTCATTCACCCCTCCACTTT
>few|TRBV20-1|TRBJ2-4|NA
CSASGSLAKNIQYF
TGCAGTGCTAGTGGCAGTTTAGCCAAAAACATTCAGTACTTC
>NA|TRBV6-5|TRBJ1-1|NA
CASRVRGSGPEAFF
TGTGCCAGCCGAGTCCGGGGGTCTGGCCCTGAAGCTTTCTTT
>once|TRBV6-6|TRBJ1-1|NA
CASSYDVRGTEAFF
TGTGCCAGCAGTTACGACGTCCGGGGCACTGAAGCTTTCTTT
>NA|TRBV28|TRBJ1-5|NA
CASRGVGSDYSNQPQHF
TGTGCCAGCAGGGGAGTGGGTTCCGATTATAGCAATCAGCCCCAGCATTTT
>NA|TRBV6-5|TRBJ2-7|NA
CASSFRGMVGEQYF
TGTGCCAGCAGTTTTAGAGGGATGGTCGGGGAGCAGTACTTC
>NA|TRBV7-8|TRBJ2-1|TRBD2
CASSRGLAGVEQFF
TGTGCCAGCAGCCGCGGACTAGCGGGAGTTGAGCAGTTCTTC
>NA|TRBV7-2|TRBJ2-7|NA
CASSSRRAYEQYF
TGTGCCAGCAGCTCCCGGCGGGCCTACGAGCAGTACTTC
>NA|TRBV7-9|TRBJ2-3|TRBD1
CASSSFGTGFTDTQYF
TGTGCCAGCAGCTCTTTCGGGACAGGGTTCACAGATACGCAGTATTTT
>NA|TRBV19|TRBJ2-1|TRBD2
CASSIQRGLFNEQFF
TGTGCCAGTAGTATACAGCGGGGGTTGTTCAATGAGCAGTTCTTC
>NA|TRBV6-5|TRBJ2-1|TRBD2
CASRKERGGGEQFF
TGTGCCAGCAGAAAGGAGCGGGGAGGTGGTGAGCAGTTCTTC
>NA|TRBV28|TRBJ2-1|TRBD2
CASSTSPGTSGGYSYNEQFF
TGTGCCAGCAGTACCTCACCCGGGACTAGCGGGGGCTACTCCTACAATGAGCAGTTCTTC